Listed below are T cell receptor beta chains from one sample, sequenced in a study of T cells in localized non-small cell lung cancer. Some clones are missing from TCRdb's copy, which holds only in-frame ones; the method was immunoSEQ multiplex PCR. This sample has 30,000 to 35,000 clones; around 93% occur once, and the top ten carry 7% to 9.5%. The sample in question was peripheral blood, obtained before any cancer treatment. The receptors come from a female donor over 55 with stage I lung adenocarcinoma. Both conserved end residues are trimmed from each CDR3. Fields, in order: V gene, J gene, CDR3 protein.

V gene: TRBV7-8
J gene: TRBJ1-5
CDR3 protein: ASSLDRVSQPQH

V gene: TRBV6-1
J gene: TRBJ1-2
CDR3 protein: ASSSGRGYT

V gene: TRBV10-2
J gene: TRBJ2-3
CDR3 protein: ASSEIAGGYTDTQY

V gene: TRBV10-3
J gene: TRBJ2-2
CDR3 protein: ATYNTGNTGELF

V gene: TRBV7-6
J gene: TRBJ2-5
CDR3 protein: ASSLIPGEGTQY

V gene: TRBV28
J gene: TRBJ1-2
CDR3 protein: ASSAPGAGGYT

V gene: TRBV10-2
J gene: -
CDR3 protein: ASSESTKGPRSYEQY

V gene: TRBV7-6
J gene: TRBJ2-2
CDR3 protein: ASSLETSGWNTGELF

V gene: TRBV5-3
J gene: TRBJ1-5
CDR3 protein: ARSYTGTGNQPQH

V gene: TRBV9
J gene: TRBJ2-1
CDR3 protein: ASSVEVGQGFLSYNEQF

V gene: TRBV7-2
J gene: TRBJ2-7
CDR3 protein: ASSKTSGGSYEQY

V gene: TRBV5-1
J gene: TRBJ1-5
CDR3 protein: ASSLAGQVGQPQH

V gene: TRBV7-9
J gene: TRBJ1-6
CDR3 protein: ASSSTIDSYDSYNSPLH

V gene: TRBV19
J gene: TRBJ2-1
CDR3 protein: ASSIMGPLQSEQF

V gene: TRBV29-1
J gene: TRBJ2-4
CDR3 protein: SARTGGENIQY

V gene: TRBV29-1
J gene: TRBJ2-3
CDR3 protein: SVDLGVWSTDTQY

V gene: TRBV7-2
J gene: TRBJ2-4
CDR3 protein: ASSRIGTGKNIQY

V gene: TRBV15
J gene: TRBJ2-4
CDR3 protein: ATSRDSGQTLPAKNIQY

V gene: TRBV6-1
J gene: TRBJ1-1
CDR3 protein: ASSRPTSNTEAF

V gene: TRBV19
J gene: TRBJ1-1
CDR3 protein: ASSIVGWNTEAF

V gene: TRBV2
J gene: TRBJ2-3
CDR3 protein: ASSGIRDREY

V gene: TRBV27
J gene: TRBJ2-2
CDR3 protein: ASTRGQTNTGELF

V gene: TRBV7-2
J gene: TRBJ2-5
CDR3 protein: ASSLGTLLSETQY

V gene: TRBV7-8
J gene: TRBJ2-1
CDR3 protein: ASSLAYRGGSSYNEQF

V gene: TRBV6-5
J gene: TRBJ1-4
CDR3 protein: ASSYSDHEKLF

V gene: TRBV2
J gene: TRBJ2-3
CDR3 protein: ASKTMSGGYSDTQY

V gene: TRBV5-1
J gene: TRBJ2-1
CDR3 protein: ASSLTSTGIEQF

V gene: TRBV5-4
J gene: TRBJ2-5
CDR3 protein: ASSSQGGEETQY

V gene: TRBV5-8
J gene: TRBJ2-7
CDR3 protein: ASSLTGLAGGQHEQY

V gene: TRBV9
J gene: TRBJ2-2
CDR3 protein: ASRGTGRGTGELF

V gene: TRBV7-3
J gene: TRBJ1-3
CDR3 protein: ASSLQGSGNTIY

V gene: TRBV7-2
J gene: TRBJ2-5
CDR3 protein: ASSLAGVETQY

V gene: TRBV18
J gene: TRBJ2-3
CDR3 protein: ASTPGQGHTDTQY

V gene: TRBV2
J gene: TRBJ2-3
CDR3 protein: ASSETTDTQY

V gene: TRBV6-1
J gene: TRBJ2-1
CDR3 protein: ASSDSYRTKYNEQF

V gene: TRBV9
J gene: TRBJ1-3
CDR3 protein: ASSAGTGNTIY

V gene: TRBV5-8
J gene: TRBJ1-5
CDR3 protein: ASSLALGGSNQPQH

V gene: TRBV5-1
J gene: TRBJ2-5
CDR3 protein: ASSKGQGRETQY

V gene: TRBV13
J gene: TRBJ2-5
CDR3 protein: ASSLSASWTQY

V gene: TRBV6-5
J gene: TRBJ1-1
CDR3 protein: ASRGGLTNTEAF

V gene: TRBV2
J gene: TRBJ2-4
CDR3 protein: ATSRNIQY